Detailed here is one TCR beta chain. Looked up from germline, CDR1 is SGHNT and CDR2 is YYREEE (reference sequence). After removal of 5 bases from V and 6 bases from J, the junction contained 7 bases not matched to a gene. This CDR3 contains 15 residues. Assay used: immunoSEQ multiplex PCR; TCRdb lists only in-frame clones, some missing. The table records 170,000 or so clones, about 92% of them present only once. This specimen comes from a study of control samples from healthy donors and cancer patients. The chain combines TRBV5-4 with TRBJ2-1; 11 bases are shared with TRBD2. This receptor was taken from a young man in good health. The sample was blood. CDR3 bases: TGTGCCAGCAGTTATAGCGGGAGGGCTACCAATGAGCAGTTCTTC. This gives the protein CASSYSGRATNEQFF.